The entry below gives a single T cell receptor (beta chain) sequence along with its context. Trimming cost V 1 base and J 6 bases, with 19 bases left between them. CDR1 is SGHNT, CDR2 YENEEA, per germline. The length of the CDR3 is 17 residues. This record belongs to a study of blood T cell repertoires in COVID-19. Some clones are missing from TCRdb's copy, which holds only in-frame ones; the method was immunoSEQ multiplex PCR. The sample yields some 270,000 clones, roughly 88% seen once. The clonotype was recovered from a woman aged 80 or older with COVID-19, enrolled during active disease. Sequencing was done on a sample of peripheral blood. The chain combines TRBV11-3 with TRBJ2-1, with a possible D match to TRBD1 (7 bases). This CDR3 reads CASSLGTGRQGGNEQFF. The CDR3 coding sequence is TGTGCCAGCAGCTTAGGTACCGGTAGACAGGGAGGCAATGAGCAGTTCTTC.